The rows below give T cell receptor beta chains drawn from one sample of a study of metastatic and nonmetastatic thyroid tumors. TCRdb re-called clones via MiXCR from the PCR reads. The profile shows just over 70,000 clones, less than 20% of them singletons. Sequencing was carried out using blood. The source of these receptors is a female donor with papillary thyroid cancer or a benign thyroid nodule (not recorded which). Some clones in this sample may be carry-over from other donors' samples. Both conserved end residues are part of each CDR3. A D gene is named only where the DNA matches it firmly. Rows may omit the clone size; those that give it use once, few, many or a size class.

cdr3_nt: TGCGCCAGCAGCCTAGGACAGGGCGGGATTCCGGATGGCTACACCTTC
cdr3_aa: CASSLGQGGIPDGYTF
v_call: TRBV5-1
j_call: TRBJ1-2
clone_size: many
d_call: TRBD1

cdr3_nt: TGTGCCAGCAGACCGACAGGAGCCAAAAACATTCAGTACTTC
cdr3_aa: CASRPTGAKNIQYF
v_call: TRBV28
j_call: TRBJ2-4
clone_size: many
d_call: .

cdr3_nt: TGTGCCAGCAGCCTACAGGGATACGAGCAGTACTTC
cdr3_aa: CASSLQGYEQYF
v_call: TRBV11-3
j_call: TRBJ2-7
clone_size: many
d_call: .

cdr3_nt: TGTGCCAGCAGCGTAACTATGGTTTGCACAGATACGCAGTATTTT
cdr3_aa: CASSVTMVCTDTQYF
v_call: TRBV9
j_call: TRBJ2-3
clone_size: .
d_call: .

cdr3_nt: TGCAGTGCTCGTCCCGGGACAGGGAACACTGAAGCTTTCTTT
cdr3_aa: CSARPGTGNTEAFF
v_call: TRBV20-1
j_call: TRBJ1-1
clone_size: many
d_call: TRBD1

cdr3_nt: TGTGCCAGCAGTGACTCTGCCAACGGGAGCAATCAGCCCCAGCATTTT
cdr3_aa: CASSDSANGSNQPQHF
v_call: TRBV6-4
j_call: TRBJ1-5
clone_size: few
d_call: .

cdr3_nt: TGCGCCAGCAGCTTGTCCCCATTAAGCGGGGGGACCTACAATGAGCAGTTCTTC
cdr3_aa: CASSLSPLSGGTYNEQFF
v_call: TRBV5-1
j_call: TRBJ2-1
clone_size: .
d_call: TRBD2

cdr3_nt: TGCGCCAGTGGGACAGACCCTAACTATGGCTACACCTTC
cdr3_aa: CASGTDPNYGYTF
v_call: TRBV5-1
j_call: TRBJ1-2
clone_size: many
d_call: TRBD1

cdr3_nt: TGTGCCAGCAGTTACGGAGGAGCTCGGGATCCCCTTGAATTC
cdr3_aa: CASSYGGARDPLEF
v_call: TRBV6-5
j_call: TRBJ2-4
clone_size: many
d_call: .

cdr3_nt: TGTGCCAGCAGTGGCAACTCCTGTAATTCACCCCTCCACTTT
cdr3_aa: CASSGNSCNSPLHF
v_call: TRBV6-4
j_call: TRBJ1-6
clone_size: .
d_call: .

cdr3_nt: TGTGCCAGCAGCTTGTCCCAGATGCATGGCTACACCTTC
cdr3_aa: CASSLSQMHGYTF
v_call: TRBV5-6
j_call: TRBJ1-2
clone_size: many
d_call: .

cdr3_nt: TGTGCCAGCAGCCCTAGGGACAGTTTCTCTGGGGCCAACGTCCTGACTTTC
cdr3_aa: CASSPRDSFSGANVLTF
v_call: TRBV4-2
j_call: TRBJ2-6
clone_size: many
d_call: TRBD1

cdr3_nt: TGTGCCAGTAGCCCGCCACAGGGGGCCAACACTGAAGCTTTCTTT
cdr3_aa: CASSPPQGANTEAFF
v_call: TRBV19
j_call: TRBJ1-1
clone_size: many
d_call: TRBD1

cdr3_nt: TGTGCCAGCAGCCAAAGGGGACTAGTGACATACAATGAGCAGTTCTTC
cdr3_aa: CASSQRGLVTYNEQFF
v_call: TRBV3-1
j_call: TRBJ2-1
clone_size: many
d_call: TRBD2

cdr3_nt: TGTGCCAGCAGTTTGGTAGTTAACTATGGCTACACCTTC
cdr3_aa: CASSLVVNYGYTF
v_call: TRBV28
j_call: TRBJ1-2
clone_size: .
d_call: .

cdr3_nt: TGTGCCAGCGCGAGCGGGGGGGAACCCTCTGGGGCCAACGTCCTGACTTTC
cdr3_aa: CASASGGEPSGANVLTF
v_call: TRBV12-3/TRBV12-4
j_call: TRBJ2-6
clone_size: many
d_call: TRBD2

cdr3_nt: TGTGCCAGCTCACCACCGACTAGCCGTGGTGAGCAGTTCTTC
cdr3_aa: CASSPPTSRGEQFF
v_call: TRBV18
j_call: TRBJ2-1
clone_size: many
d_call: TRBD2

cdr3_nt: TGCGCCAGCAGCTTGAGAGGACCCGGACCCAATGAAAAACTGTTTTTT
cdr3_aa: CASSLRGPGPNEKLFF
v_call: TRBV5-1
j_call: TRBJ1-4
clone_size: .
d_call: .

cdr3_nt: TGCAGCGTTGAAGCCCTCAGGGGGCAGGGCTACACCTTC
cdr3_aa: CSVEALRGQGYTF
v_call: TRBV29-1
j_call: TRBJ1-2
clone_size: many
d_call: TRBD1

cdr3_nt: TGTGCCAGCAGACCAAACAGGGGCCAAAATGAAAAACTGTTTTTT
cdr3_aa: CASRPNRGQNEKLFF
v_call: TRBV12-3/TRBV12-4
j_call: TRBJ1-4
clone_size: many
d_call: TRBD1

cdr3_nt: TGTGCCAGCAGCTCACTTCGGGGACAGGGAAATGAGCAGTTCTTC
cdr3_aa: CASSSLRGQGNEQFF
v_call: TRBV6-1
j_call: TRBJ2-1
clone_size: .
d_call: TRBD1

cdr3_nt: TGTGCCAGCAGCCAAGTGTTCGGCGGGGAGCTGTTTTTT
cdr3_aa: CASSQVFGGELFF
v_call: TRBV3-1
j_call: TRBJ2-2
clone_size: many
d_call: .

cdr3_nt: TGTGCCGGGGGGACAGGGGGCGCCCACTATGGCTACACCTTC
cdr3_aa: CAGGTGGAHYGYTF
v_call: TRBV6-1
j_call: TRBJ1-2
clone_size: many
d_call: TRBD1

cdr3_nt: TGCGCCAGCAGCTTAGGAGCGGGGGCGTTCGAGCAGTACTTC
cdr3_aa: CASSLGAGAFEQYF
v_call: TRBV5-1
j_call: TRBJ2-7
clone_size: many
d_call: TRBD2

cdr3_nt: TGTGCCAGCAGCCCCCGGGGACTAGCGGGAGGGAATGAGCAGTTCTTC
cdr3_aa: CASSPRGLAGGNEQFF
v_call: TRBV9
j_call: TRBJ2-1
clone_size: many
d_call: TRBD2

cdr3_nt: TGTGCCTGGAGTGTACGGCCCCGTGAGACCCAGTACTTC
cdr3_aa: CAWSVRPRETQYF
v_call: TRBV30
j_call: TRBJ2-5
clone_size: many
d_call: .

cdr3_nt: TGTGCCAGCAGCCAAGCAGCGGACACCGGGGAGCTGTTTTTT
cdr3_aa: CASSQAADTGELFF
v_call: TRBV3-1
j_call: TRBJ2-2
clone_size: .
d_call: .

cdr3_nt: TGCAGTTCCCGACAGGGGGATCAGCCCCAGCATTTT
cdr3_aa: CSSRQGDQPQHF
v_call: TRBV20-1
j_call: TRBJ1-5
clone_size: .
d_call: TRBD1

cdr3_nt: TGTGCCAGCAGCCTAACTAGCGGGAGGGCAAATGAGCAGTTCTTC
cdr3_aa: CASSLTSGRANEQFF
v_call: TRBV11-2
j_call: TRBJ2-1
clone_size: many
d_call: TRBD2

cdr3_nt: TGTGCCAGCAGCTTGGAAAGATATAGCAATCAGCCCCAGCATTTT
cdr3_aa: CASSLERYSNQPQHF
v_call: TRBV5-8
j_call: TRBJ1-5
clone_size: many
d_call: .

cdr3_nt: TGTGCCAGTAGTCCCCGGGCCGCTGGGGGCTACACCTTC
cdr3_aa: CASSPRAAGGYTF
v_call: TRBV19
j_call: TRBJ1-2
clone_size: .
d_call: .

cdr3_nt: TGTGCCAGCAGTCTCCGGGACAGCTATAATTCACCCCTCCACTTT
cdr3_aa: CASSLRDSYNSPLHF
v_call: TRBV27
j_call: TRBJ1-6
clone_size: many
d_call: TRBD1

cdr3_nt: TGCGCCAGCAGAAGACAGAATTCCTACGAGCAGTACTTC
cdr3_aa: CASRRQNSYEQYF
v_call: TRBV5-1
j_call: TRBJ2-7
clone_size: .
d_call: .

cdr3_nt: TGTGCCAGCAGTGACCGAAGCTCTGGAAACACCATATATTTT
cdr3_aa: CASSDRSSGNTIYF
v_call: TRBV2
j_call: TRBJ1-3
clone_size: many
d_call: .

cdr3_nt: TGTGCCAGCAGCTTTGGGACAGGGAGCTCTGGAAACACCATATATTTT
cdr3_aa: CASSFGTGSSGNTIYF
v_call: TRBV11-3
j_call: TRBJ1-3
clone_size: many
d_call: TRBD1

cdr3_nt: TGCAGTGCTAGTTTCGAAGGGGGTAATTCACCCCTCCACTTT
cdr3_aa: CSASFEGGNSPLHF
v_call: TRBV20-1
j_call: TRBJ1-6
clone_size: many
d_call: .

cdr3_nt: TGTGCCAGCAGCTCCTGGACTAGCGGGATCTACGAGCAGTACTTC
cdr3_aa: CASSSWTSGIYEQYF
v_call: TRBV7-9
j_call: TRBJ2-7
clone_size: .
d_call: TRBD2

cdr3_nt: TGCGCCAGCAGCCTACAGGGGGCGAGGAATGAAAAACTGTTTTTT
cdr3_aa: CASSLQGARNEKLFF
v_call: TRBV5-1
j_call: TRBJ1-4
clone_size: many
d_call: TRBD1

cdr3_nt: TGTGCCAGCAGCTTGGCAGGGGCGGGCACTGAAGCTTTCTTT
cdr3_aa: CASSLAGAGTEAFF
v_call: TRBV5-6
j_call: TRBJ1-1
clone_size: many
d_call: .

cdr3_nt: TGTGCCAGCAGCCGTGTATCTGGGGCCAACGTCCTGACTTTC
cdr3_aa: CASSRVSGANVLTF
v_call: TRBV6-2/TRBV6-3
j_call: TRBJ2-6
clone_size: .
d_call: .

cdr3_nt: TGTGCCAGCAGAACAGGGGACTTGAACACTGAAGCTCTCTTT
cdr3_aa: CASRTGDLNTEALF
v_call: TRBV28
j_call: TRBJ1-1
clone_size: few
d_call: TRBD1

cdr3_nt: TGTGCCAGCAGCCCGGGACAGGGTAACTCACCCCTCCACTTT
cdr3_aa: CASSPGQGNSPLHF
v_call: TRBV27
j_call: TRBJ1-6
clone_size: many
d_call: TRBD1

cdr3_nt: TGTGCCAGCAGTTTAAGGACACCTGAAAACATTCAGTACTTC
cdr3_aa: CASSLRTPENIQYF
v_call: TRBV28
j_call: TRBJ2-4
clone_size: many
d_call: .

cdr3_nt: TGCGCCAGCAGCCAAGCCGGCCCAAATGAGCAGTTCTTC
cdr3_aa: CASSQAGPNEQFF
v_call: TRBV4-1
j_call: TRBJ2-1
clone_size: many
d_call: .

cdr3_nt: TGCAGTGCTAGCGGGCCAAACACCGGGGAGCTGTTTTTT
cdr3_aa: CSASGPNTGELFF
v_call: TRBV20-1
j_call: TRBJ2-2
clone_size: .
d_call: .

cdr3_nt: TGCGCCAGCAGCTTCCCCCCTGACGAGCAGTACTTC
cdr3_aa: CASSFPPDEQYF
v_call: TRBV5-1
j_call: TRBJ2-7
clone_size: many
d_call: .

cdr3_nt: TGTGCCTGGAGTTTTAGGGACAGGGCAAATCAGCCCCAGCATTTT
cdr3_aa: CAWSFRDRANQPQHF
v_call: TRBV30
j_call: TRBJ1-5
clone_size: many
d_call: TRBD1

cdr3_nt: TGTGCCAGCAGCCAGCCGGGACTAGCGGGGTTTTTTGGGGATGAGCAGTTCTTC
cdr3_aa: CASSQPGLAGFFGDEQFF
v_call: TRBV14
j_call: TRBJ2-1
clone_size: many
d_call: TRBD2

cdr3_nt: TGTGCCAGCAGCTTATGTTACAGCGTGAGCCCCCACTTC
cdr3_aa: CASSLCYSVSPHF
v_call: TRBV11-2
j_call: TRBJ2-7
clone_size: .
d_call: .

cdr3_nt: TGTGCCAGCAGCGTTCCGGGGAAGGGCTCCTACAATGAGCAGTTCTTC
cdr3_aa: CASSVPGKGSYNEQFF
v_call: TRBV7-9
j_call: TRBJ2-1
clone_size: many
d_call: .

cdr3_nt: TGTGCCAGCAGTGACCAGGTCGATCAGCCCCAGCATTTT
cdr3_aa: CASSDQVDQPQHF
v_call: TRBV25-1
j_call: TRBJ1-5
clone_size: .
d_call: .

cdr3_nt: TGTGCCACCAGCAGAGATAGGACAGGGGCTACGCAGTATTTT
cdr3_aa: CATSRDRTGATQYF
v_call: TRBV15
j_call: TRBJ2-3
clone_size: many
d_call: TRBD1

cdr3_nt: TGTGCCAGCAGTTCGATCAATGAGCAGTTCTTC
cdr3_aa: CASSSINEQFF
v_call: TRBV12-3/TRBV12-4
j_call: TRBJ2-1
clone_size: .
d_call: .